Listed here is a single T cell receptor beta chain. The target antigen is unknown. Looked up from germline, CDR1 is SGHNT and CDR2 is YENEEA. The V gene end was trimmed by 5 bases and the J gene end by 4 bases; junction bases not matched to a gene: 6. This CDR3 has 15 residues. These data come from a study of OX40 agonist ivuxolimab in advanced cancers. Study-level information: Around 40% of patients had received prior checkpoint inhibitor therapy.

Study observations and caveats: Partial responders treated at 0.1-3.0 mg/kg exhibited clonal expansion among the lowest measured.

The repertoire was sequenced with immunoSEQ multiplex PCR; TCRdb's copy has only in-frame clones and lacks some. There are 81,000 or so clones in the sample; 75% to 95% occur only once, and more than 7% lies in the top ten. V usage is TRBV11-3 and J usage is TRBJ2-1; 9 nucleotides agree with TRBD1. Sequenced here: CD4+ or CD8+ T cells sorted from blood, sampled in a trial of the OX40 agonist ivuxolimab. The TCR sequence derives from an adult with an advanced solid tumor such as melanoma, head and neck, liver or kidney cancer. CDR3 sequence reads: CASSLPGQGYNEQFF. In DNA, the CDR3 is TGTGCCAGCAGCCTACCGGGACAGGGATACAATGAGCAGTTCTTC.